This T cell receptor (beta chain) was recovered during a study of cytomegalovirus exposure and HLA in healthy donors. 60 Vbeta and 13 Jbeta primers were used in PCR. The assay was immunoSEQ multiplex PCR, and TCRdb's table has in-frame clones only and misses some. The listing records 45,000 to 55,000 clones. V shed 7 bases and J 5 bases; nucleotides not matched to a gene: 13. This CDR3 contains 15 residues. Germline CDR1 is MNHEY and CDR2 is SMNVEV (reference sequence). Sample: PBMCs. V usage is TRBV27 and J usage is TRBJ2-5, with 7 bases that match TRBD2. This TCR was sampled from a woman aged 45-65 years in good health and CMV-seropositive. For the CDR3, the DNA is TGTGCCAGCACCTCACTGTTGGGGGGGGTGGAGACCCAGTACTTC. This encodes CASTSLLGGVETQYF.